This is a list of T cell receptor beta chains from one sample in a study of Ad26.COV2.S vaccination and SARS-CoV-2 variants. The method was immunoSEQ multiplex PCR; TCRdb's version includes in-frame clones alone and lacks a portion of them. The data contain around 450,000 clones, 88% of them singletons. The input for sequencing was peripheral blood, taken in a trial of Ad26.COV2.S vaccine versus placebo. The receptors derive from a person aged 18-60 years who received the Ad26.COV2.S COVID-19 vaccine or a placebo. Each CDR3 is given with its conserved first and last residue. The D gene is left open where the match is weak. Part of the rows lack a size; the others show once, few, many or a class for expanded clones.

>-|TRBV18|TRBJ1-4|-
TGTGCCAGCTCACCACAACAGTTTTCAGGGGAAAAACTGTTTTTT
CASSPQQFSGEKLFF
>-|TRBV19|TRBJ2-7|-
TGTGCCAGTAGTATAGGGACCCTGAACGAGCAGTACTTC
CASSIGTLNEQYF
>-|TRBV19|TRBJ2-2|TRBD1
TGTGCCAGTAGTATATCGGTACAGGGGGACACCGGGGAGCTGTTTTTT
CASSISVQGDTGELFF
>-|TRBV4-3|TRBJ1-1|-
TGCGCCAGCAGCCAAGATAAACGTCGACAGGTTGGAGCTTTCTTT
CASSQDKRRQVGAFF
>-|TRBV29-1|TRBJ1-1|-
TGCAGCGCGAGGAGGGGACAGAACACTGAAGCTTTCTTT
CSARRGQNTEAFF
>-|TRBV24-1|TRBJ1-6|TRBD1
TGTGCCACCAGTGATTGGCAGGGGGCGGATAATTCACCCCTCCACTTT
CATSDWQGADNSPLHF
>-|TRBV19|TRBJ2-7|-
TGTGCCAGTAGTATAGTATCAGGCGGCGGAGGCTACGAGCAGTACTTC
CASSIVSGGGGYEQYF
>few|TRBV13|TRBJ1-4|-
TGTGCCAGCAGCTTGGGACTCGACGAGGAAAAACTGTTTTTT
CASSLGLDEEKLFF
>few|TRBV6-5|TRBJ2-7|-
TGTGCCAGCAGTTACTCGGGCAGAACCTACGAGCAGTACTTC
CASSYSGRTYEQYF
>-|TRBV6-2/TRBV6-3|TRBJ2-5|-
TGTGCCAGCAGTGCGTCGGGACCGGGCGGTAGGACCCAGTACTTC
CASSASGPGGRTQYF
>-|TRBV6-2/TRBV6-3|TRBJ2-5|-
TGTGCCAGCAGTTACAAGGAGACCCAGTACTTC
CASSYKETQYF
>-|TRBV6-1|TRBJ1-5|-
TGTGCCAGCAGTGAAGGTCGGGGGCTCAATCAGCCCCAGCATTTT
CASSEGRGLNQPQHF
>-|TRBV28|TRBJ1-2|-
TGTGCCAGCAGTTTCAACACCCTCCGACCCAGGGTTGGCTATGGCTACACCTTC
CASSFNTLRPRVGYGYTF
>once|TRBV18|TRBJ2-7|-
TGTGCCAGCTCACCAGGGGCCCACGAGCAGTACTTC
CASSPGAHEQYF
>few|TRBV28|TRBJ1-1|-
TGTGCCAGCAGTTCCGAACGTTTTGGCCTCACTGAAGCTTTCTTT
CASSSERFGLTEAFF
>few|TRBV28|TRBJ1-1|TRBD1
TGTGCCAGCACCCTAGGACAGGGGGTCGGAGGCACTGAAGCTTTCTTT
CASTLGQGVGGTEAFF
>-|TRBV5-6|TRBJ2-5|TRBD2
TGTGCCAGCAGCCTGACTAGCGGCCAAGAGACCCAGTACTTC
CASSLTSGQETQYF
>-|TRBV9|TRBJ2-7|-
TGTGCCAGCAACCGGGGCGGGGTTAGCTCCTACGAGCAGTACTTC
CASNRGGVSSYEQYF
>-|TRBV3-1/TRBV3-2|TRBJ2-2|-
TGTGCCAGCAGCCAAGTTCGGACCGCCACCGGGGAGCTGTTTTTT
CASSQVRTATGELFF
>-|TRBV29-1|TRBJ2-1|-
TGCAGCGCCCGCCTAGACTCCTACAATGAGCAGTTCTTC
CSARLDSYNEQFF
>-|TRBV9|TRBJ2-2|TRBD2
TGTGCCAGCAGCGTAGCTACGGGGGGGCGGGGCGGGGAGCTGTTTTTT
CASSVATGGRGGELFF
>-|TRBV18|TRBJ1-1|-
TGTGCCAGCCGCCTCACAGAGAACACTGAAGCTTTCTTT
CASRLTENTEAFF
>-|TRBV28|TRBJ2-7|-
TGTGCCAGCACACGGACACCCCGGGGGAGGTACGAGCAGTACTTC
CASTRTPRGRYEQYF
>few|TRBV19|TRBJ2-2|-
TGTGCCAGTAGCCCGGAGAGGGGGAACACCGGGGAGCTGTTTTTT
CASSPERGNTGELFF
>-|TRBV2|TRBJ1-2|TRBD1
TGTGCCAGCAGGGACAGGGGGCCAGGTTATGGCTACACCTTC
CASRDRGPGYGYTF
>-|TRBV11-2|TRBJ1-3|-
TGTGCCAGCAGCTTATCTCGGGGATCTGGAAACACCATATATTTT
CASSLSRGSGNTIYF
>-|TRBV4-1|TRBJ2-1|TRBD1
TGCGCCAGCACCCTAAGTGGGACAGGCCTCAATGAGCAGTTCTTC
CASTLSGTGLNEQFF
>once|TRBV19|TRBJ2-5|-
TGTGCCAGTAGTATAGCTACACGTTTAAGGATGGAGACCCAGTACTTC
CASSIATRLRMETQYF
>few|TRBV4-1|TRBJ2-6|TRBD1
TGCGCCAGCAGCCAAGATTCGGGGACAGGAATGTCTGGGGCCAACGTCCTGACTTTC
CASSQDSGTGMSGANVLTF
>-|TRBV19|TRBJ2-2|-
TGTGCCAGTATGAGGACCGCGAACACCGGGGAGCTGTTTTTT
CASMRTANTGELFF
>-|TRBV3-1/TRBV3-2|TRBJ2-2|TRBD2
TGTGCCAGCAGCCAAGAGAGGAGGCTAGCGGGGGAGACGAACACCGGGGAGCTGTTTTTT
CASSQERRLAGETNTGELFF
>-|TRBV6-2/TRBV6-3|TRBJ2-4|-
TGTGCCAGCAGTTACTTGGCAGAGGCTCGAAACATTCAGTACTTC
CASSYLAEARNIQYF